This T cell receptor beta chain was sequenced for a study of cytomegalovirus exposure and HLA in healthy donors (dated by TCRdb to 2015 to 2018). A note on the overall study: An earlier analysis of under 600 of the donors reported 250 to 350 Gb of sequence data and 117 million unique TCR beta sequences from some 180 million T cells. About 300 gigabases of sequencing data and approximately 91 million unique TCR sequences made up an early release that covered 640 HLA-typed donors. The genetic ancestry cluster associated with self-reported Caucasian donors included roughly four fifths of the 398 genotyped donors. The study was designed to test whether signatures of past pathogen exposure could be identified by cataloging public T cell receptors. The study profiled the T cell repertoires of 666 subjects by immunosequencing and related them to cytomegalovirus serostatus. A separate validation cohort of roughly 130 different subjects was used in addition to the approximately 700-subject first cohort. The study combined high-throughput TCR immunosequencing, statistical association of individual TCRs with disease status, and machine learning to predict cytomegalovirus infection status. A later analysis re-examined previously published TCR beta repertoires from roughly 650 donors and added high-resolution HLA genotyping to investigate patterns of TCR occurrence. The later analysis used no new phenotypic data to find candidate immune exposures, relying instead on TCR beta sequences and their occurrence across donors. An earlier analysis of some 500 of the donors applied high-throughput TCR beta sequencing to assess whether each TCR beta V gene segment acted as functional or pseudogenic. Donor age, sex, ethnicity and CMV serostatus were compiled alongside the repertoire data. Genome-wide SNP genotypes for about three fifths of the roughly 670 donors were used in a later genetic analysis, which treated that subset as a discovery cohort. All discovery cohort repertoires had been generated on a single sequencing platform. Class I and class II HLA loci were covered by the typing at four-digit resolution. The number of typed donors differed by locus: about 620-640 for A, B, C, DRB1 and DQB1; about 520 for DQA1; approximately 600 for DPA1; and some 470 for DPB1. A few DR-DQ haplotypes were treated as single units for association and clustering because of strong linkage in the cohort. On average, around 240,000 unique TCR beta nucleotide sequences were sequenced per donor among some 430 genotyped donors of the cohort, with 15% to 20% of those sequences being non-productive.

As regards this clone: Which antigen it targets is not known. No base-level quality is on record; no much larger clone is a single base apart.

The cohort consisted of more than 650 healthy bone marrow donors. At the time of sampling, every cohort member was nominally healthy, though immune exposures that went unrecorded were likely present. The donor was CMV seronegative and belonged to the group of 350 or so seronegative cohort members. A peripheral blood sample was provided by each donor, and peripheral blood mononuclear cells were used for TCR beta sequencing. The Qiagen DNeasy Blood Extraction Kit was used to extract genomic DNA from the blood cell samples. General findings and caveats noted by the study authors: In both the original and validation cohorts, the classifier was reported to diagnose cytomegalovirus status with high specificity and sensitivity. Compared with the roughly 700-donor mean, donors in an Asian-associated ancestry cluster had fewer N-insertions in productive TCRs, according to a later genetic analysis. In vitro tests confirmed that three of the cytomegalovirus-associated TCR beta chains recognize cytomegalovirus antigens. A later analysis found that HLA-associated TCR beta chains were more clonally expanded and had lower generation probabilities than equally common non-associated chains. A later analysis reported that several top co-occurrence clusters appeared linked to parvovirus B19, influenza, CMV and Epstein-Barr virus. A cluster of highly shared sequence variants was judged likely to be a technical artifact of the sequencing pipeline. Some IMGT-functional V segments, including TRBV6-2 and TRBV6-3, could not be distinguished by the 87-base-pair reads and were therefore excluded. HLA typing was unavailable for some donors at each locus, so association tests used only the typed subset. The presence/absence analyses assumed that sequencing depth was roughly uniform across donors, and that assumption may not be true. It was suggested by the authors that the approach could potentially be generalized to other disease states and immunological phenotypes. A later analysis found that most CMV-associated TCR beta chains appeared HLA-restricted, with HLA associations seemingly driven largely by CMV exposure. The cohort was sequenced for TCR beta chains only, and without alpha or paired-chain data the features that could be detected were limited. Linkage disequilibrium might explain the correlated functional status among segregating V segments, but an unknown experimental factor could not be excluded. V-gene and J-gene trimming of TCR beta chains was associated with a missense DCLRE1C variant in a later genetic analysis, and the association was replicated in an independent cohort. In a later analysis, 16,951 TCR beta sequences were associated with specific HLA alleles at a false discovery rate of 0.05. A further reported finding was that TCR beta sequences accurately predicted the HLA-A and HLA-B alleles for most subjects in the first cohort. In an earlier analysis of over 550 of the donors, most TCR beta V segments were observed in productive rearrangements about 87% or about 30% of the time, broadly matching IMGT annotations. Across donors, most TCR sequences were observed very rarely, whereas some public TCRs were present in many individuals. The only immune exposure information available for the cohort was CMV serostatus. When HLA alleles, especially DR and DQ, strongly co-occurred, TCR associations were difficult to assign to individual alleles. The study listed over 150 TCR beta chains as associated with cytomegalovirus. In a later analysis, the rate of TCR association differed among HLA loci, with DRB1 alleles having the most associated TCRs and HLA-C alleles having the fewest. Because counts were too low, more than 15 rarely observed V segments, including chromosome 9 orphons, were excluded from the earlier analysis of roughly 580 of the donors.

The CDR3 holds 11 amino acids from the cysteine to the phenylalanine. The kept DNA is CDR3 alone, 33 bases in frame from the first base. Relative to germline, V is 6 bases shorter and J is 4 bases shorter, with 9 bases between their ends. CDR1 and CDR2, per the germline V gene (reference sequence), are DFQATT and SNEGSKA. Library creation used the immunoSEQ multiplex PCR assay. A mixture of 60 forward primers for TCR Vbeta segments and 13 reverse primers for TCR Jbeta segments was used in the multiplex PCR. Amplification of the CDR3 region of rearranged TCR beta genes was performed with a multiplex PCR assay on genomic DNA. Amplified TCR beta libraries were sequenced as 87-base-pair reads on the Illumina HiSeq System. The authors' pipeline ran thus. A later analysis tallied around 82 million unique TCR beta chains across the 666 repertoires, and around 9.9 million of those chains were shared by two or more donors. A nearest-neighbor algorithm error-corrected the raw reads and collapsed the reads into unique sequences, merging closely related sequences to remove PCR and sequencing errors. Alignment of CDR3 sequences to IMGT reference sequences was used to assign V, D and J gene segments. For a sequence to be retained, a match of at least six nucleotides was required to both a V gene segment and a J gene segment. A rearrangement was called productive if the CDR3 had no stop codons and remained in frame with V and J, and every other rearrangement was called non-productive. CDR3 was defined according to IMGT convention as the region running from the second conserved V-encoded cysteine to the conserved J-encoded phenylalanine. The earlier analysis of about 610 of the donors excluded any sequence lacking an unambiguous match to a single V gene segment. In an earlier analysis of more than 500 of the donors, a V segment was called functional when productive rearrangements were above 56.7%, and segregating when the standard deviation between donors exceeded 5%. A statistical classification framework was built to diagnose cytomegalovirus status from the catalog of TCR beta chain sequences. In a later analysis, V and J genes were assigned by comparing TCR nucleotide sequences against IMGT/GENE-DB human TR gene sequences. The TCRdist pipeline was used in a later analysis to assign CDR3 sequences and most-parsimonious VDJ recombination scenarios. A later analysis defined each TCR beta chain by its CDR3 amino acid sequence plus V-gene family, and excluded reads lacking a unique V-gene family. In a later analysis, approximately 640 highly shared, low-generation-probability nucleotide sequences were removed to address suspected cross-contamination and a sequencing artifact. For each public chain, a later analysis derived a clonal expansion index from normalized ranks of inferred template counts within each repertoire. Generation probabilities in a later analysis came from a VDJ recombination model fitted to out-of-frame rearrangements, and those results were checked against IGoR. In a later analysis, hypergeometric tests were used to score TCR-TCR, TCR-HLA and TCR-CMV co-occurrence, with a repertoire-size bias correction applied to TCR pairs. To estimate false discovery rates, a later analysis permuted the HLA or CMV assignments 20 times. A later analysis grouped co-occurring TCRs with DBSCAN, adding TCRdist sequence similarity when clustering within HLA-allele-positive subsets. Co-occurrence clustering excluded repertoires with fewer than 30,000 or more than 120,000 public chains, plus five with anomalous nucleotide sharing. This immuneACCESS table, as held by TCRdb, lists in-frame sequences with V and J called but not all clones. Of the missing ones, under half trace to an unresolved V gene in checked studies; the others have no known cause. The V and J calls and clone size come from that table; D and trimming were worked out from the DNA. This sample holds about 240,000 clones; approximately 81% were observed only once. The top ten hold roughly 0.24% of the sample.

Material: PBMCs. The sequence is built from TRBV20-1 and TRBJ1-2, with a tentative D gene TRBD1 over 6 matching bases. This TCR was sampled from a girl aged 2-10 years in good health and CMV-seronegative. The CDR3 has the sequence CSADRSYGYTF. The base sequence is TGCAGTGCCGACAGGTCCTATGGCTACACCTTC.